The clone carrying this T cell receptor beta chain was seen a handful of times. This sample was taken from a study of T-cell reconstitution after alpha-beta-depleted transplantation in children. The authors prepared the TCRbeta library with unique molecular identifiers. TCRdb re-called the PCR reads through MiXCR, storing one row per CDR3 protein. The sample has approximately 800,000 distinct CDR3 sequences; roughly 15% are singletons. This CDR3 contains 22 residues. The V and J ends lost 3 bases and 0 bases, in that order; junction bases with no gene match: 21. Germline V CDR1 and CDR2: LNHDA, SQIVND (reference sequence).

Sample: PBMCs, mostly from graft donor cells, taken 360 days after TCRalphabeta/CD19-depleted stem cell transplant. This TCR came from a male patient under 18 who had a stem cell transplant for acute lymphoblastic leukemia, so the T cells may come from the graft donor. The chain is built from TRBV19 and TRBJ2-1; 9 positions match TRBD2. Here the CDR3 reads CASSIPFSGSFPYSSSYNEQFF. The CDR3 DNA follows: TGTGCCAGTAGTATCCCCTTTAGCGGGAGTTTCCCCTACTCCAGCTCCTACAATGAGCAGTTCTTC. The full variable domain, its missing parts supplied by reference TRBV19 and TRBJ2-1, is DGGITQSPKYLFRKEGQNVTLSCEQNLNHDAMYWYRQDPGQGLRLIYYSQIVNDFQKGDIAEGYSVSREKKESFPLTVTSAQKNPTAFYLCASSIPFSGSFPYSSSYNEQFFGPGTRLTVL.